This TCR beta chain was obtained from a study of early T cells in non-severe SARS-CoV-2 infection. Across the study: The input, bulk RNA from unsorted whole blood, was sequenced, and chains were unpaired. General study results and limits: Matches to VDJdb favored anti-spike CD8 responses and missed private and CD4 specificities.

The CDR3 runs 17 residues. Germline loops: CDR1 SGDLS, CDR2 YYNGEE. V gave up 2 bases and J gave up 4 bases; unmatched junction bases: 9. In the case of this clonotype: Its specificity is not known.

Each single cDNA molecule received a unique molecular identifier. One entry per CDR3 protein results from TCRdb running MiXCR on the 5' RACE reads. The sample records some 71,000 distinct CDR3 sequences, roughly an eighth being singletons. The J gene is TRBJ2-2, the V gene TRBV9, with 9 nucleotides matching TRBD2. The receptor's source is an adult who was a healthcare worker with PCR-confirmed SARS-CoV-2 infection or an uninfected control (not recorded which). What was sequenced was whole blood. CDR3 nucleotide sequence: TGTGCCAGCAGCGTTGGCGTCCTAGCGGGGAGCACCGGGGAGCTGTTTTTT. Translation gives CASSVGVLAGSTGELFF.